This T cell receptor beta chain originates from a study of tumor-infiltrating T cells and Merkel cell polyomavirus (dated by TCRdb to 2016 to 2017). With regard to the full study: The study examined CD8+ T cells specific for the Merkel cell polyomavirus KLL epitope in Merkel cell carcinoma patients. Disease stage at presentation varied among the patients, and patient follow-up lasted a median of about 2.6 years, ranging from roughly 1.1 to 6.0 years. Patient treatments varied, were not standardized, and included chemotherapy, radiation and immunotherapies. TRB sequencing was performed on KLL-tetramer-sorted cells from blood or tumor-infiltrating lymphocytes in approximately 15 samples, as well as on about a dozen matched whole-tumor samples. The majority of whole-tumor samples consisted of approximately 26-micron curls cut from formalin-fixed, paraffin-embedded tissue blocks. Across the study, one tumor sample was a frozen nodal tumor digest and one was a flash-frozen core biopsy of a metastasis.

Beyond this particular receptor, the publication reports: KLL-specific TRB repertoires were diverse and mostly private, with just one public clonotype, shared by two patients, among 397 unique sequences. A significant MCC-specific survival advantage (P = 0.0051) was associated with tumors having more unique KLL-specific clonotypes (roughly 5-108 vs 0-3). The small sample size of the study (n ≈ twelve patients) is a limitation. Because the study covered only a single viral epitope, T cells targeting other Merkel cell polyomavirus epitopes were not captured. Significantly improved MCC-specific survival was associated with a higher fraction of KLL-specific T cells within tumors (about 1.8-18% versus about 0-0.15%).

Library construction relied on the immunoSEQ multiplex PCR assay. Genomic DNA extraction, TRB sequencing and normalization were carried out by Adaptive Biotechnologies (Seattle, WA). In the authors' own workflow: To compute clonality, the Shannon entropy of productive TRB sequences was normalized by log2 of unique productive sequences and then subtracted from one. KLL-specific clonotypes in tumors were identified by matching TCRbeta CDR3 amino acid sequences with those from each patient's tetramer-sorted sample. TCRdb retrieved this table from immuneACCESS and kept in-frame rearrangements only. Not all clones are present; in checked studies, unresolved V genes account for under half, and no reason is known for the remainder. The V and J calls and clone size were taken over from that table, and D and trimming were inferred from the DNA. The sample yields 25,000 or so clones; around nine tenths were counted once. The ten largest account for around 2.8% of the sample.

All patients' tumors stained robustly positive for Merkel cell polyomavirus Large T antigen by immunohistochemistry. The study included about a dozen Merkel cell carcinoma patients whose blood and/or cultured TIL contained robust KLL-tetramer+ populations exceeding 0.04% of CD8+ T cells. All patients were identified as Caucasian, and a median age of approximately 69 years (range roughly 50 to 77 years) was recorded. Lymph node tumors were analyzed for patients with unknown primaries presenting with nodal disease, or where primary tissue was insufficient. This clone was counted a single time. Its antigen is still unknown. The input lacks base qualities; no much larger clone sits a single base away. For CDR1 and CDR2, the germline V gene lists MGHRA and YSYEKL. Trimming leaves V shorter by 0 bases and J shorter by 16 bases, with the junction holding 8 bases beyond the gene matches. Measured from the cysteine to the phenylalanine, the CDR3 is 13 residues long. Solely the CDR3 DNA is kept, with 39 bases framed from the first base.

The chain joins TRBV4-1 to TRBJ2-4; TRBD1 aligns with 8 central bases. Sequenced: lymph node tissue. The TCR comes from a man aged 50-60 years with Merkel cell carcinoma. In nucleotides, the sequence is TGCGCCAGCAGCCAAGATGAAAGACAGGGGATTTACTTC. Its coded protein is CASSQDERQGIYF.